Shown below are 20 T cell receptor beta chains from a single sample sequenced in a study of shared clonotypes between healthy human individuals. Produced via immunoSEQ multiplex PCR; TCRdb's table is partial and in-frame only. The sample yields over 400,000 clones, approximately 81% seen once. The sequencing sample was made of PBMCs. The origin of the receptors is a woman in her 40s in good health. Some clones in this sample may be carry-over from other donors' samples.

A note on this clone: This is likely an artifact of a read error, given a far larger clone one base away. The rearrangement links TRBV2 to TRBJ2-2; possibly TRBD2 for D (5 bases). The germline CDR1 and CDR2 sequences are SNHLY and FYNNEI. The CDR3 totals 12 residues. The DNA for the CDR3 is TGTGCCAGCAGATACTATACCGGGGAGCTGTCTTTT. This gives the protein CASRYYTGELSF. Combining the CDR3 with reference TRBV2 and TRBJ2-2 gives the whole variable domain EPEVTQTPSHQVTQMGQEVILRCVPISNHLYFYWYRQILGQKVEFLVSFYNNEISEKSEIFDDQFSVERPDGSNFTLKIRSTKLEDSAMYFCASRYYTGELSFGEGSRLTVL.

CDR3 loop: CASSVGSSGNSYEQYF. The CDR3 nucleotides are TGTGCCAGCAGCGTAGGGTCTAGCGGGAACTCCTACGAGCAGTACTTC. The chain has TRBV9 and TRBJ2-7; 9 bases are a match to TRBD2. Germline CDR1 reads SGDLS; CDR2 reads YYNGEE. The CDR3 spans 16 residues. Trimming at V came to 0 bases and at J to 0 bases, leaving 4 bases not matched to a gene.

The rearrangement links TRBV5-1 to TRBJ2-1, with 9 nucleotides matching TRBD1. J was trimmed by 6 bases and V by 4 bases; bases with no gene match: 8. The CDR3 totals 15 residues. CDR1 is SGHRS and CDR2 is YFSETQ in the germline V gene. The CDR3 DNA sequence: TGCGCCAGCAGCGCCGGGACAGGGTTAGGCAATGAGCAGTTCTTC. Amino acid sequence: CASSAGTGLGNEQFF.

The rearrangement joins TRBV6-1 to TRBJ2-3; 11 bases are a match to TRBD2. V shed 1 base, J shed 3 bases, and the junction held 3 bases outside the gene matches. From germline, CDR1 is MNHNS and CDR2 SASEGT. This CDR3 is 16 amino acids long. CDR3 DNA sequence: TGTGCCAGCAGTGAAGTAGCGGGAGGGATAACAGATACGCAGTATTTT. Amino acid sequence: CASSEVAGGITDTQYF.

The chain uses TRBV6-1 and TRBJ2-2; 9 nucleotides line up with TRBD2. V shed 5 bases, J shed 3 bases, and the junction held 4 bases outside the gene matches. CDR3 length: 15 amino acids. Germline V gene lookup returns CDR1 MNHNS and CDR2 SASEGT. The DNA of the CDR3 is TGTGCCAGCAGTTTAGCGGGAGTAGACACCGGGGAGCTGTTTTTT. This sequence encodes CASSLAGVDTGELFF.

V usage is TRBV5-1 and J usage is TRBJ1-3, with a tentative D call TRBD1 (6 bases). The CDR3 is 16 residues long. Trimming left V 4 bases short and J 2 bases short, with 16 bases between. Germline CDR1 SGHRS, CDR2 YFSETQ. Here the CDR3 reads CASSGLQGVPGNTIYF. In DNA, the CDR3 is TGCGCCAGCAGCGGGTTACAGGGTGTCCCTGGAAACACCATATATTTT.

V and J are TRBV18 and TRBJ2-7; a weak D match, TRBD2 (5 bases). Trimming took off 2 bases at V and 1 base at J, with 12 bases between the two ends. The germline CDR1 and CDR2 sequences are KGHSH and LQKENI. This CDR3 comprises 15 residues. The DNA of the CDR3 is TGTGCCAGCTCACCAAGGGAACCGGGGTCCTACGAGCAGTACTTC. The encoded protein is CASSPREPGSYEQYF.

J is TRBJ2-7 and V is TRBV15, with 9 bases lining up with TRBD2. This CDR3 contains 15 residues. From germline, CDR1 is LNHNV and CDR2 YYDKDF (reference sequence). The trim removed 5 bases at V and 1 base at J, leaving 6 bases unmatched. CDR3 in DNA: TGTGCCACCAGCCACCGACTAGCGGATTCCTACGAGCAGTACTTC. This sequence encodes CATSHRLADSYEQYF.

The table lists this clone with a few counts. Only one base separates this from a far larger clonotype, so it likely reflects a read error. The V gene is TRBV2, the J gene TRBJ2-7; 8 nucleotides match TRBD1. From germline, CDR1 is SNHLY and CDR2 FYNNEI. The CDR3 is made up of 15 amino acids. The CDR3 DNA sequence: TGTGCCAGCGGTGACGGACAGGGAGACTCCTACGAGCAGTACTTC. Translating it yields CASGDGQGDSYEQYF.

This sequence joins TRBV18 and TRBJ1-1; D is undetermined. CDR1 KGHSH and CDR2 LQKENI come from the germline V gene. The CDR3 extends over 13 amino acids. Trimming shortened V by 7 bases and J by 2 bases, and 11 bases separated the two germline ends. The CDR3 region is CASCTTENTEAFF. CDR3 DNA: TGTGCCAGCTGCACAACAGAAAACACTGAAGCTTTCTTT.

This chain joins TRBV11-2 and TRBJ2-1; TRBD2 is a possible D gene (5 bases). Trimming pared 0 bases from V and 0 bases from J, leaving 9 bases between. Germline CDR1 SGHAT, CDR2 FQNNGV. The CDR3 is 16 amino acids. The CDR3 loop reads CASSLDPGGSYNEQFF. Written as DNA, the CDR3 is TGTGCCAGCAGCTTAGATCCCGGAGGCTCCTACAATGAGCAGTTCTTC. Full variable domain (missing parts from reference TRBV11-2 and TRBJ2-1): EAGVAQSPRYKIIEKRQSVAFWCNPISGHATLYWYQQILGQGPKLLIQFQNNGVVDDSQLPKDRFSAERLKGVDSTLKIQPAKLEDSAVYLCASSLDPGGSYNEQFFGPGTRLTVL.

Turning to this clone: This sequence is one base from a far larger clone and is likely a read error. The V gene is TRBV6-5, the J gene TRBJ1-1; perhaps TRBD1 as D (6 bases). V was trimmed by 0 bases and J by 3 bases, leaving 14 bases between them. The CDR3 covers 16 residues. In germline, CDR1 is MNHEY, CDR2 SVGAGI. CDR3 loop: CASSYSLQGGDTEAFF. CDR3 DNA: TGTGCCAGCAGTTACTCGCTACAGGGAGGGGACACTGAAGCTTTCTTT.

The genes are TRBV7-6 and TRBJ2-7; tentative D call: TRBD1 (6 bases). The CDR3 has 16 residues. V lost 1 base to trimming and J lost 4 bases, with 17 bases between them. Germline values: CDR1 SGHVS, CDR2 FNYEAQ. The CDR3 region is CASSLVDGSRGYEQYF. The CDR3 nucleotides are TGTGCCAGCAGCTTAGTCGATGGAAGCAGGGGATACGAGCAGTACTTC.

The rearrangement uses TRBV7-8 and TRBJ2-1; D is perhaps TRBD1 (5 bases). Germline CDR1 SGHVS, CDR2 FQNEAQ. This CDR3 has 16 amino acids. The germline V and J ends were trimmed by 1 base and 0 bases, with 10 bases remaining between them. DNA of the CDR3: TGTGCCAGCAGCTTAGAACGGCAGGGCTCCTACAATGAGCAGTTCTTC. It codes for CASSLERQGSYNEQFF. The whole variable domain, filled in from reference TRBV7-8 and TRBJ2-1, reads GAGVSQSPRYKVAKRGQDVALRCDPISGHVSLFWYQQALGQGPEFLTYFQNEAQLDKSGLPSDRFFAERPEGSVSTLKIQRTQQEDSAVYLCASSLERQGSYNEQFFGPGTRLTVL.

This clone was counted many times. The chain combines TRBV5-4 with TRBJ2-2; TRBD1 aligns across 7 bases. From germline, CDR1 is SGHNT and CDR2 YYREEE (reference sequence). The length of the CDR3 is 14 residues. V shed 7 bases and J 1 base; nucleotides not matched to a gene: 4. In nucleotides, the CDR3 is TGTGCCAGCGGGAGACAGGGGAACACCGGGGAGCTGTTTTTT. Translating gives CASGRQGNTGELFF. Using reference TRBV5-4 and TRBJ2-2 for the parts outside the CDR3, the full variable domain is ETGVTQSPTHLIKTRGQQVTLRCSSQSGHNTVSWYQQALGQGPQFIFQYYREEENGRGNFPPRFSGLQFPNYSSELNVNALELDDSALYLCASGRQGNTGELFFGEGSRLTVL.

The chain couples TRBV11-2 to TRBJ2-3; D remains ambiguous. V was cut by 5 bases and J by 6 bases, with 9 bases left in between. The germline CDR1 and CDR2 sequences are SGHAT and FQNNGV. The length of the CDR3 is 12 residues. The CDR3 is CASSPPEDTQYF. The CDR3 DNA sequence: TGTGCCAGCAGCCCACCGGAGGATACGCAGTATTTT.

This chain uses TRBV2 with TRBJ2-7, with D possibly called TRBD1 or TRBD2 (5 bases each). CDR1 is SNHLY and CDR2 is FYNNEI in the germline V gene. V lost 5 bases to trimming and J lost 7 bases, with 15 bases between them. CDR3 length: 13 residues. CDR3 loop: CASSRDGLWEQYF. Here the CDR3 DNA reads TGTGCCAGCAGTAGGGACGGACTTTGGGAGCAGTACTTC.

This clone appeared once. V gene TRBV7-9 combines with J gene TRBJ1-2; D is ambiguous. With 4 bases removed from V and 8 bases from J, the gap between germline ends came to 8 bases. The CDR3 is 11 residues long. Germline V gene lookup returns CDR1 SEHNR and CDR2 FQNEAQ (reference sequence). The CDR3 loop reads CASSSGRGYTF. The CDR3 bases are TGTGCCAGCAGCTCCGGCAGGGGCTACACCTTC.

The chain is built from TRBV7-2 and TRBJ2-4, with D perhaps TRBD1 (8 bases). Germline V gene sequence: CDR1 SGHTA, CDR2 FQGNSA. The germline V and J ends were trimmed by 5 bases and 5 bases, with 13 bases remaining between them. The CDR3 runs 14 residues. The CDR3 reads CASSRTGGENIQYF. The CDR3 DNA sequence: TGTGCCAGCAGCCGTACAGGGGGGGAAAACATTCAGTACTTC.

This clone is a singleton in its sample. The gene calls are TRBV9 and TRBJ2-3, with no clear D. Looked up from germline, CDR1 is SGDLS and CDR2 is YYNGEE. The CDR3 totals 17 residues. The V gene lost 3 bases and the J gene lost 0 bases, with 17 bases spanning the gap. The CDR3 nucleotides read TGTGCCAGCAGCGCTCCCCTCGGCGGAGCTAGCACAGATACGCAGTATTTT. The encoded protein is CASSAPLGGASTDTQYF.